The present T cell receptor beta chain was sequenced within a study of blood T cell repertoires in COVID-19. Study details: In each case, the material was cDNA or gDNA derived from T cells, B-cell-depleted T cells, or PBMCs.

Profiled with immunoSEQ multiplex PCR; TCRdb holds only in-frame clones, not every one. The sample has a few hundred thousand clones, 80% to 90% seen once. The cohort comprised adults aged 18 to 89 years residing in 24 US areas. In Cohort 3, a recovered donor had either two negative PCRs, clearance, or symptom resolution. The sequence was obtained from a man in his late teens or twenties who had recovered from COVID-19. Sequencing used PBMCs or T cells enriched from blood (not recorded which).

The chain's CDR3 is CASSSPGTVNEKLFF. DNA of the CDR3: TGTGCCAGCAGCTCCCCCGGGACAGTGAACGAAAAACTGTTTTTT. The chain is built from TRBV7-2 and TRBJ1-4, with 7 bases fitting TRBD1. The V and J ends lost 4 bases and 8 bases, in that order; junction bases with no gene match: 10. The germline V gene has CDR1 SGHTA and CDR2 FQGNSA. The CDR3 runs 15 residues.